This T cell receptor (beta chain) was sequenced in a study of identical twins (TCRdb year 2016). Describing the broader study: TCR alpha and beta repertoires from monozygotic twins, unrelated adults of various ages and cord blood were deep-sequenced to test whether fetal clonotypes persist. Replicate twin experiments were performed at different times using different library preparation protocols to rule out contamination. Results the study describes overall, beyond this receptor: Zero-insertion analyses could be partly confounded by invariant T cells such as MAIT and iNKT, although diverse VJ usage argued against such confounding for most clonotypes. Recombination models systematically underestimated out-of-frame TCR alpha sharing in monozygotic twins but agreed with sharing between unrelated individuals. Conclusions relied on cross-sectional statistical analysis, since the same donors could not be followed over many years. Fewer insertions were carried by abundant cord blood beta clonotypes; a weaker similar trend was observed in young adult naive repertoires, while no such trend was observed in memory repertoires. In beta out-of-frame sequences, excess twin sharing was weaker, because having fewer shared sequences lowered the signal-to-noise ratio. Compared with coincidental sharing between unrelated individuals, an excess of low generation-probability sequences was observed among out-of-frame TCR alpha sequences shared between twins.

The method behind the library was 5' RACE. TCRdb shows the sequencer as Illumina HiSeq 2000. A universal primer binding site was added through template switching, and the final cDNA carried a unique molecular identifier so that TCR cDNA molecules could be counted accurately. Specific primers in the conserved constant-segment region were used to synthesize first-strand cDNA for TCR alpha and beta chains. To control for contamination, every cDNA library was double barcoded, receiving both a SMART-Mk sample barcode and Illumina barcodes. TruSeq adapter sequences, together with Illumina sample barcodes, were added in two successive PCR steps. The Illumina HiSeq platform was used with custom primers to sequence TCR alpha and beta cDNA libraries. The paper's data handling went like this. MiGEC processed the raw reads to extract unique molecular identifiers, while MiXCR was used to determine the CDR3 positions. For each individual, recombination models were inferred using an EM algorithm with the repgenHMM and IGoR tools. Shared clonotypes were analyzed with the tcR package in R, and sharing was normalized by the product of cloneset sizes. To study raw recombination without the effects of thymic and clonal selection, out-of-frame nonproductive sequences were analyzed. TCRdb trimmed the raw reads at Q25, called clones with MiXCR and kept productive beta chains. Every entry covers one CDR3 protein and lists the most common genes and DNA from its rows. The V and J calls come from TCRdb's annotation, not from the publication. The table for this sample lists some 730,000 distinct CDR3 sequences; over 15% of them were counted only once. The ten largest clones take up 13% of the sample.

This clonotype was detected only a few times. Its antigen target is currently unknown. Qualities for individual bases were not recorded, and no much larger clone is one base off. Every donor in the study was a healthy Caucasian. The twin cohort comprised three pairs of female monozygotic twins, all aged roughly 18 to 30 years. Peripheral blood mononuclear cells were the source from which RNA for the TCR libraries was isolated. The CDR3 measures 14 amino acids from cysteine to phenylalanine. Just CDR3 DNA is preserved here, 42 bases in frame from base 1. Cut back by 3 bases and 6 bases, the V and J ends lie 12 bases apart. CDR1 and CDR2 are drawn from the germline V gene: ENHRY, SYGVKD. This same sample was also part of a study on T cells expressing NK-cell markers. Looking at the second paper: In sorted CD3+CD56+NKG2C+, CD3+CD56+NKG2C- and CD3+CD56-NKG2C+ T-cell subsets from several donors, TCR beta-chain repertoires were profiled. Among the eight sequenced donors, seven were HCMV-seropositive and one was HCMV-seronegative. To restrict sorting to alphabetaTCR-expressing T cells, an anti-gammadeltaTCR antibody was added in several experiments. For 6 or 7 donors, the dominant CD3+CD56+NKG2C+ clonotypes were among the top 10 CD8+ clonotypes and accounted for roughly 1.0-7.5% of CD8+ T cells. Those dominant clonotypes were again the most abundant among CD3+CD56-NKG2C+ cells in a handful of donors, at roughly 25-65%. Whether the expanded NKG2C-expressing T cell clones were specific for HCMV antigens was left unclear. Randomly selected healthy volunteers, three men and five women, were used as the eight sequenced donors. A commercial ELISA kit detecting HCMV-specific IgG in serum was used to determine HCMV serostatus. For about 6 donors, unsorted PBMC were also used to sequence bulk peripheral blood T-cell repertoires. Reads were demultiplexed and grouped by UMI with MIGEC, and clonotypes were assembled and quantified with MiTCR. Only TCR cDNA sequences supported by at least two reads were kept to exclude erroneous sequences. The tcR package was used for downstream repertoire analysis, and clonotypes were matched between fractions using CDR3 nucleotide sequence together with V segment. VDJmatch was used to annotate antigen specificity against VDJdb, with one amino acid substitution in CDR3 permitted.

The sequence derives from a woman under 30 in good health. The V and J genes are TRBV10-3 and TRBJ2-4; the D gene is perhaps TRBD1, on 6 matching bases. The sample taken for sequencing was PBMCs. In nucleotides, the sequence is TGTGCCATCAGTGATAAAGGGGGTTTAAACATTCAGTACTTC. Its amino acids are CAISDKGGLNIQYF.